A single sample is the source of the 32 T cell receptor beta chains below, sequenced in a study of blood T cell repertoires in COVID-19. Using immunoSEQ multiplex PCR, the repertoire was profiled, and TCRdb retains in-frame clones only, with some absent. The table records hundreds of thousands of clones, around 82% of them present only once. The specimen was peripheral blood. The receptors shown here come from an older woman with acute or convalescent COVID-19.

The chain combines TRBV9 with TRBJ1-6, with D possibly TRBD1 on 5 matching bases. Germline-derived CDR1 and CDR2 are SGDLS and YYNGEE. The CDR3 covers 16 residues. V gave up 3 bases and J gave up 6 bases, with 16 bases separating them. CDR3 DNA sequence: TGTGCCAGCAGCGCCCTGGGGGGGTCTAGTAATTCACCCCTCCACTTT. This gives the protein CASSALGGSSNSPLHF.

The V call is TRBV28, the J call TRBJ1-4, with D hard to call. CDR3 size: 16 residues. V shed 5 bases and J shed 5 bases, with 18 bases lying between them. The germline V gene encodes CDR1 MDHEN and CDR2 SYDVKM. CDR3 sequence: CASSRSYAPRNEKLFF. The CDR3 DNA reads TGTGCCAGCAGTCGATCCTACGCTCCCAGGAATGAAAAACTGTTTTTT.

This clone appeared a single time. The chain links TRBV7-2 to TRBJ1-2; D ambiguous. The CDR3 is made up of 12 amino acids. The germline V and J ends were trimmed by 5 bases and 8 bases, with 12 bases remaining between them. Germline assignment: CDR1 SGHTA and CDR2 FQGNSA. This CDR3 is CASSPREVGYTF. The CDR3 DNA reads as TGTGCCAGCAGCCCAAGGGAGGTCGGCTACACCTTC.

The V and J genes are TRBV30 and TRBJ1-4; possibly TRBD1 for D (6 bases). V gave up 8 bases and J gave up 10 bases, with 20 bases separating them. The CDR3 spans 13 residues. Looked up from germline, CDR1 is GTSNPN and CDR2 is SVGIG (reference sequence). The CDR3 protein is CAGDNGQSGKLFF. CDR3 coding DNA: TGTGCCGGGGACAATGGACAGTCCGGAAAACTGTTTTTT.

CDR3 DNA sequence: TGTGCCAGCAGCTTAATGAGGTCTGGGGCCAACGTCCTGACTTTC. This translates into CASSLMRSGANVLTF. The chain uses TRBV7-8 and TRBJ2-6, with unresolved D. Trimming pared 2 bases from V and 1 base from J, leaving 6 bases between. In germline, CDR1 is SGHVS, CDR2 FQNEAQ. The CDR3 is 15 amino acids. The full variable domain, completed using reference TRBV7-8 and TRBJ2-6, is GAGVSQSPRYKVAKRGQDVALRCDPISGHVSLFWYQQALGQGPEFLTYFQNEAQLDKSGLPSDRFFAERPEGSVSTLKIQRTQQEDSAVYLCASSLMRSGANVLTFGAGSRLTVL.

The chain recombines TRBV30 with TRBJ1-5; weak D call: TRBD1 (5 bases). Germline assignment: CDR1 GTSNPN and CDR2 SVGIG (reference sequence). The V gene lost 4 bases and the J gene lost 0 bases, with 10 bases spanning the gap. The CDR3 has 14 residues. The CDR3 bases are TGTGCCTGGAAGAGACAGCATAGCAATCAGCCCCAGCATTTT. This codes for CAWKRQHSNQPQHF.

The J gene is TRBJ2-7, the V gene TRBV5-4; 7 bases line up with TRBD2. Germline V gene lookup returns CDR1 SGHNT and CDR2 YYREEE (reference sequence). V was pared by 0 bases and J by 2 bases, with 5 bases of the junction left unmatched. The CDR3 is made up of 15 amino acids. The CDR3 sequence: CASSLDPGRAYEQYF. CDR3 nucleotides: TGTGCCAGCAGCTTGGATCCAGGGAGGGCCTACGAGCAGTACTTC.

This clone was recorded only once. This chain joins TRBV2 and TRBJ1-5, with 8 bases identical to TRBD1. Trimming cost V 9 bases and J 4 bases; bases outside gene matches: 8. Germline CDR1 and CDR2: SNHLY and FYNNEI. This CDR3 region has 14 residues. The CDR3 loop reads CARGSGGRNQPQHF. Here the CDR3 DNA reads TGTGCCAGAGGATCAGGGGGCCGAAATCAGCCCCAGCATTTT.

This clone was seen a handful of times. Other DNA sequences of this sample code for an identical CDR3. The rearrangement links TRBV7-2 to TRBJ2-7, with D hard to call. This CDR3 is 11 amino acids long. V was clipped by 5 bases and J by 3 bases, with 5 bases between them. Germline V gene lookup returns CDR1 SGHTA and CDR2 FQGNSA. CDR3 bases: TGTGCCAGCAGCGTCAGCTACGAGCAGTACTTC. Translation gives CASSVSYEQYF.

The CDR3 spells CASSLEGRLDGYTF. CDR3 nucleotide sequence: TGCGCCAGCAGCTTGGAGGGGCGCCTGGATGGCTACACCTTC. The J gene is TRBJ1-2, the V gene TRBV5-1; a weak D match, TRBD1 (5 bases). Trimming left V 0 bases short and J 6 bases short, with 12 bases between. The CDR3 length is 14 residues. CDR1 is SGHRS and CDR2 is YFSETQ in the germline V gene.

CDR3 sequence (DNA): TGTGCCAGCAGTTACTCGAGAGTAGCGGGGGGCCAATCCTACAATGAGCAGTTCTTC. Translation: CASSYSRVAGGQSYNEQFF. The rearrangement links TRBV6-2 or TRBV6-3 to TRBJ2-1; 10 nucleotides agree with TRBD2. The CDR3 is 19 amino acids. V lost 0 bases and J lost 1; bases outside the gene matches: 9. The germline CDR1 and CDR2 sequences are MNHEY and SVGEGT.

The V and J genes are TRBV19 and TRBJ1-1, with 7 bases fitting TRBD1. V was clipped by 7 bases and J by 0 bases; unmatched bases: 5. Looked up from germline, CDR1 is LNHDA and CDR2 is SQIVND (reference sequence). This CDR3 is built from 14 residues. The CDR3 DNA reads as TGTGCCAGTATTCCGACAGGGATGAACACTGAAGCTTTCTTT. This sequence encodes CASIPTGMNTEAFF.

This clone was detected a few times. The chain combines TRBV3-1 (or the pseudogene TRBV3-2) with TRBJ2-1, with 8 bases fitting TRBD2. This CDR3 is 15 amino acids long. CDR1 and CDR2 (germline): LGHDT, YNNKEL (reference sequence). The trim removed 1 base at V and 9 bases at J, leaving 8 bases unmatched. The CDR3 reads CASSQAGGGHSEQFF. DNA of the CDR3: TGTGCCAGCAGCCAAGCCGGGGGGGGACACAGTGAGCAGTTCTTC.

The CDR3, as DNA: TGTGCCAGCAGCTTGGGGACAGGGGTTTATCAGCCCCAGCATTTT. Its protein product is CASSLGTGVYQPQHF. The gene calls are TRBV5-6 and TRBJ1-5, with 9 bases that match TRBD1. This CDR3 is built from 15 residues. CDR1 SGHDT and CDR2 YYEEEE come from the germline V gene. Losses at the gene ends were 0 bases for V and 5 bases for J; bases not matched to a gene: 3.

The chain uses TRBV10-1 and TRBJ2-2; tentative D call: TRBD1 (6 bases). The CDR3 runs to 13 residues. Trimming removed 5 bases from V and 6 bases from J, with 10 bases in between. In germline, CDR1 is WNHNN, CDR2 SYGVQD (reference sequence). The CDR3 loop reads CASSRQAAGELFF. As DNA, the CDR3 is TGCGCCAGCAGTCGACAGGCGGCCGGGGAGCTGTTTTTT.

Remarks on this clone: The sample has other DNA sequences that encode this CDR3 too. V gene TRBV9 combines with J gene TRBJ2-2; 9 nucleotides align to TRBD1. The CDR3 has 15 residues. V lost 4 bases, J lost 4 bases, and 5 bases stayed unmatched. The V gene's germline CDR1 is SGDLS and CDR2 YYNGEE. As DNA, the CDR3 is TGTGCCAGCAGCCCCAGGACAGGGGTCACCGGGGAGCTGTTTTTT. Residues: CASSPRTGVTGELFF.

A few counts support this clone. This chain links TRBV6-5 with TRBJ1-2, with 7 bases lining up with TRBD1. V trimming: 6 bases; J trimming: 10 bases; junction bases outside the gene matches: 8. Germline V CDR1 and CDR2: MNHEY, SVGAGI. The CDR3 is 12 amino acids. The CDR3: CASSSGTALYTF. The CDR3 DNA reads TGTGCCAGCAGCTCTGGGACAGCGCTCTACACCTTC.

The gene calls are TRBV4-3 and TRBJ1-6, with unresolved D. Per germline, CDR1 LGHNA and CDR2 YSLEER. This CDR3 is built from 16 residues. V was trimmed by 1 base and J by 11 bases, leaving 18 bases between them. The CDR3 sequence: CASSQGGKGSGAPLHF. CDR3 in DNA: TGCGCCAGCAGCCAAGGCGGAAAAGGGAGCGGGGCACCCCTCCACTTT.

This clone was seen only once. This specimen includes other DNA sequences encoding the same CDR3. This rearrangement joins TRBV29-1 to TRBJ2-3, with D perhaps matching TRBD2 (5 bases). This CDR3 is built from 12 residues. Trimming took 3 bases from V and 1 from J, leaving 5 bases between them. Germline assignment: CDR1 SQVTM and CDR2 ANQGSEA. The CDR3 DNA reads as TGCAGCGTTGAGCGGGGCACAGATACGCAGTATTTT. Its translation is CSVERGTDTQYF.

This CDR3 reads CASSLARYEQYF. The CDR3 DNA is TGTGCCAGCAGCTTAGCCCGGTACGAGCAGTACTTC. This chain links TRBV7-8 with TRBJ2-7; D not resolved. V lost 0 bases, J lost 4 bases, and 4 bases lay in between. CDR1 SGHVS and CDR2 FQNEAQ come from the germline V gene. The CDR3 sequence is 12 residues long. Filled out from reference TRBV7-8 and TRBJ2-7, the complete variable domain reads GAGVSQSPRYKVAKRGQDVALRCDPISGHVSLFWYQQALGQGPEFLTYFQNEAQLDKSGLPSDRFFAERPEGSVSTLKIQRTQQEDSAVYLCASSLARYEQYFGPGTRLTVT.

This clone was detected only once. V usage is TRBV6-6 and J usage is TRBJ2-7; the match to TRBD1 covers 8 bases. V dropped 6 bases and J dropped 3; count of bases not matched to a gene: 7. The CDR3 has 14 amino acids. Germline CDR1 MNHNY, CDR2 SVGAGI (reference sequence). DNA of the CDR3: TGTGCCAGCAGGCTCAGGGGGCGCGTCTACGAGCAGTACTTC. It codes for CASRLRGRVYEQYF.

CDR3 DNA sequence: TGTGCCACCCGGCACGCAGACCTACAGGGAGTCAGCAATCAGCCCCAGCATTTT. Its translation: CATRHADLQGVSNQPQHF. The V and J genes are TRBV15 and TRBJ1-5, with D possibly TRBD1 on 6 matching bases. Germline CDR1 is LNHNV and CDR2 is YYDKDF (reference sequence). Trimming took 8 bases from V and 1 from J, leaving 24 bases between them. The length of the CDR3 is 18 residues.

This chain links TRBV6-2 or TRBV6-3 with TRBJ1-2, with TRBD1 matching over 10 bases. Germline assignment: CDR1 MNHEY and CDR2 SVGEGT. The CDR3 contains 15 residues. The V gene end was trimmed by 6 bases and the J gene end by 4 bases; junction bases not matched to a gene: 8. The CDR3 bases are TGTGCCAGCAGCCGAGACCGGGACAGGGGCTATGGCTACACCTTC. Protein sequence: CASSRDRDRGYGYTF.

The CDR3 reads CASSSYGEAFF. In DNA form, the CDR3 reads TGTGCCAGCAGTTCGTACGGTGAAGCTTTCTTT. J is TRBJ1-1 and V is TRBV12-3 or TRBV12-4, with D unresolved. V lost 4 bases and J 7 bases, leaving 7 bases between the germline ends. The CDR3 has 11 residues.

As DNA, the CDR3 is TGTGCCAGTTCTACAATGTCAGGGGATTCACCCCTCCACTTT. Its protein is CASSTMSGDSPLHF. The V call is TRBV19, the J call TRBJ1-6; the D gene is possibly TRBD1 (6 bases). Germline CDR1 reads LNHDA; CDR2 reads SQIVND (reference sequence). This CDR3 spans 14 amino acids. Trimming pared 8 bases from V and 8 bases from J, leaving 16 bases between. Looking up the rest from reference TRBV19 and TRBJ1-6 gives the full variable domain: DGGITQSPKYLFRKEGQNVTLSCEQNLNHDAMYWYRQDPGQGLRLIYYSQIVNDFQKGDIAEGYSVSREKKESFPLTVTSAQKNPTAFYLCASSTMSGDSPLHFGNGTRLTVT.

As DNA, the CDR3 is TGTGCCACCAGTGATCTCAGTGGGCAGTACTTC. This sequence encodes CATSDLSGQYF. The chain links TRBV24-1 to TRBJ2-7; D gene ambiguous. CDR1 and CDR2 from the germline V gene are KGHDR and SFDVKD. This CDR3 spans 11 amino acids. The ends were cut back, 3 bases at V and 9 bases at J, with 8 bases in the middle.

The rearrangement links TRBV27 to TRBJ1-2; 11 bases agree with TRBD1. With V trimmed by 6 bases and J by 6 bases, 6 bases remained unmatched. Germline V lookup: CDR1 MNHEY, CDR2 SMNVEV (reference sequence). CDR3 length equals 14 residues. DNA of the CDR3: TGTGCCAGCAGACCCGGGACAGGGGGGGATGGCTACACCTTC. Protein sequence: CASRPGTGGDGYTF.

V gene TRBV5-1 combines with J gene TRBJ2-7; 10 bases align to TRBD1. The CDR3 extends over 15 amino acids. Germline values: CDR1 SGHRS, CDR2 YFSETQ. The V gene end was trimmed by 4 bases and the J gene end by 5 bases; junction bases not matched to a gene: 9. This CDR3 is CASSPETGGINEQYF. CDR3 nucleotide sequence: TGCGCCAGCAGCCCAGAGACAGGGGGCATCAACGAGCAGTACTTC. Together with reference TRBV5-1 and TRBJ2-7, the CDR3 gives the full variable domain: KAGVTQTPRYLIKTRGQQVTLSCSPISGHRSVSWYQQTPGQGLQFLFEYFSETQRNKGNFPGRFSGRQFSNSRSEMNVSTLELGDSALYLCASSPETGGINEQYFGPGTRLTVT.

The genes are TRBV6-2 or TRBV6-3 and TRBJ2-1; D might be TRBD2 (5 bases). Germline V gives CDR1 MNHEY, CDR2 SVGEGT. V lost 7 bases and J lost 1, with 14 bases in between. The CDR3 has 15 residues. In nucleotides, the CDR3 is TGTGCCAGCACCCCTACGCGGGTGTCCTACAATGAGCAGTTCTTC. Translating it yields CASTPTRVSYNEQFF.

The chain employs TRBV6-5 and TRBJ1-1, with D possibly TRBD1 on 6 matching bases. The V gene lost 6 bases and the J gene lost 2 bases, with 10 bases spanning the gap. CDR1 is MNHEY and CDR2 is SVGAGI in the germline V gene. The CDR3 loop spans 13 amino acids. CDR3 amino acids: CASRPQGNTEAFF. The CDR3 DNA is TGTGCCAGCAGACCACAGGGCAACACTGAAGCTTTCTTT.

The rearrangement joins TRBV3-1 (or the pseudogene TRBV3-2) to TRBJ1-1; maybe TRBD1 (6 bases). This CDR3 is built from 17 residues. Germline-derived CDR1 and CDR2 are LGHDT and YNNKEL (reference sequence). Deletions cut 1 base from V and 1 base from J, with 16 bases between. The CDR3 bases are TGTGCCAGCAGCCAAGCACTATACGCAGGGGCGAACACTGAAGCTTTCTTT. Translating it yields CASSQALYAGANTEAFF.

This clone was found once. The V gene is TRBV14, the J gene TRBJ1-3; no clear D gene. The V and J ends lost 2 bases and 7 bases respectively, with 6 bases between them. The V gene's germline CDR1 is SGHDN and CDR2 FVKESK. The CDR3 extends over 12 amino acids. The DNA of the CDR3 is TGTGCCAGCAGCCAATTATCGAACACCATATATTTT. This encodes CASSQLSNTIYF.